This entry features one T cell receptor (beta chain) sequence. This sample is drawn from a study of blood T cell repertoires in COVID-19. Turning to the study itself: Samples of COVID-19 (acute and convalescent) were obtained from the United States, Italy and Spain. From T cells, B-cell-depleted T cells, or PBMCs came the material, which was cDNA or gDNA.

Original handling: Counts of nucleated cells, estimated from reference gene primer amplification, were obtained. Produced via immunoSEQ multiplex PCR; TCRdb's table is partial and in-frame only. That table gives V, J and clone size, and the DNA gave D and trimming. The sample has roughly 250,000 clones, more than 70% seen once. Germline lookup yields CDR1 SGHTA and CDR2 FQGNSA. V was clipped by 1 base and J by 5 bases; unmatched bases: 4. CDR3 length equals 15 residues. The source of this sequence is a woman aged 35 to 49 who had recovered from COVID-19. The chain couples TRBV7-2 to TRBJ2-5; 10 bases line up with TRBD1. Sequencing was performed on peripheral blood. The CDR3 coding sequence is TGTGCCAGCAGCTTAGGGACAGGGGGTTGGGAGACCCAGTACTTC. This sequence encodes CASSLGTGGWETQYF.